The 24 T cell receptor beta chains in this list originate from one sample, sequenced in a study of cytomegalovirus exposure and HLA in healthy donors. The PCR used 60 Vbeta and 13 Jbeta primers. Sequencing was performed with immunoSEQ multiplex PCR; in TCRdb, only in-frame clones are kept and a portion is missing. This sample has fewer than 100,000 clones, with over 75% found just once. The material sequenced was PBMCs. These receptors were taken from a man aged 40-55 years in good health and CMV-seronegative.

DNA of the CDR3: TGTGCCAGCAGCTTACTATCGGGGAGTTTTCGGGCCGGGGAGCTGTTTTTT. This codes for CASSLLSGSFRAGELFF. The chain combines TRBV11-2 with TRBJ2-2; D may be TRBD2 (5 bases). Trimming removed 2 bases from V and 6 bases from J, with 19 bases in between. Per germline, CDR1 SGHAT and CDR2 FQNNGV. CDR3 length: 17 amino acids. Drawing the rest from reference TRBV11-2 and TRBJ2-2, the complete variable domain is EAGVAQSPRYKIIEKRQSVAFWCNPISGHATLYWYQQILGQGPKLLIQFQNNGVVDDSQLPKDRFSAERLKGVDSTLKIQPAKLEDSAVYLCASSLLSGSFRAGELFFGEGSRLTVL.

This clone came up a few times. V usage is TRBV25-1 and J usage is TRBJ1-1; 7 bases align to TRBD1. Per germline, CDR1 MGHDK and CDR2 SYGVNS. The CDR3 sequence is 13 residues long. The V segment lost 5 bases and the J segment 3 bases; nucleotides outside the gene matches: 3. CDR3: CASSTGTDTEAFF. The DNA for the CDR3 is TGTGCCAGCAGTACGGGGACAGACACTGAAGCTTTCTTT.

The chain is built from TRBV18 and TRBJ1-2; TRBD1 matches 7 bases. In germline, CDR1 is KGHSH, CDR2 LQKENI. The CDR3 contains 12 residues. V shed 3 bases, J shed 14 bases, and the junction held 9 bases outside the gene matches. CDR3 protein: CASSPGQFDRTF. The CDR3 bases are TGTGCCAGCTCACCGGGACAGTTTGATAGGACCTTC.

DNA of the CDR3: TGTGCCAGTAGTATATTTACAGTTCTGAGCGGGGAGCTGTTTTTT. It codes for CASSIFTVLSGELFF. The J gene is TRBJ2-2, the V gene TRBV19; D not resolved. Germline V lookup: CDR1 LNHDA, CDR2 SQIVND (reference sequence). CDR3 size: 15 residues. Between the trimmed V and J ends, which lost 2 bases and 7 bases, there was a span of 14 bases.

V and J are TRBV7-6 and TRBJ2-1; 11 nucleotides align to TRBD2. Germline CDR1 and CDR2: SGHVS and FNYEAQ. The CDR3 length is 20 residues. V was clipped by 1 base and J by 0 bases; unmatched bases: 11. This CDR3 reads CASSLVGLAGGTFSYNEQFF. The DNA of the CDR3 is TGTGCCAGCAGCTTAGTCGGGCTAGCGGGGGGAACATTCTCCTACAATGAGCAGTTCTTC. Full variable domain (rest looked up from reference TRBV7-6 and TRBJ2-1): GAGVSQSPRYKVTKRGQDVALRCDPISGHVSLYWYRQALGQGPEFLTYFNYEAQQDKSGLPNDRFSAERPEGSISTLTIQRTEQRDSAMYRCASSLVGLAGGTFSYNEQFFGPGTRLTVL.

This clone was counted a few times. The CDR3 nucleotides read TGTGCCAGCAGCCCGATAGCGGGGGTAGAGACCCAGTACTTC. It encodes CASSPIAGVETQYF. The chain employs TRBV7-3 and TRBJ2-5; 9 bases match TRBD2. The CDR3 is 14 residues long. Germline V lookup: CDR1 SGHTA, CDR2 FQGTGA. After removal of 5 bases from V and 4 bases from J, the junction contained 5 bases not matched to a gene. The whole variable domain, remainder taken from reference TRBV7-3 and TRBJ2-5, is GAGVSQTPSNKVTEKGKYVELRCDPISGHTALYWYRQSLGQGPEFLIYFQGTGAADDSGLPNDRFFAVRPEGSVSTLKIQRTERGDSAVYLCASSPIAGVETQYFGPGTRLLVL.

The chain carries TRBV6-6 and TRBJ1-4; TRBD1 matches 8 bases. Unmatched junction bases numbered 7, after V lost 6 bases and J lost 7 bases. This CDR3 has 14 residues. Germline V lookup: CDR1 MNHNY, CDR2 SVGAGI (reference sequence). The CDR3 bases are TGTGCCAGCAGGACGACAGGGGAAATTGAAAAACTGTTTTTT. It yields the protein CASRTTGEIEKLFF.

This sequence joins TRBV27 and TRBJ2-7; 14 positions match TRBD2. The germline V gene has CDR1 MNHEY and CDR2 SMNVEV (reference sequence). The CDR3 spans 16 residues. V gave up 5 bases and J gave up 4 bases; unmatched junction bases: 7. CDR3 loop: CASSPGTSGSKYEQYF. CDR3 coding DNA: TGTGCCAGCAGTCCGGGGACTAGCGGGAGTAAGTACGAGCAGTACTTC.

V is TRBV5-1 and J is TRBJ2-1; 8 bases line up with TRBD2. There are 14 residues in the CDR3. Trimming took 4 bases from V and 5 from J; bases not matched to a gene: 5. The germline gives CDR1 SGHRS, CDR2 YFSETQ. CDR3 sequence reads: CASSRSGSDNEQFF. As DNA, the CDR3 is TGCGCCAGCAGCCGGAGCGGGAGTGACAATGAGCAGTTCTTC.

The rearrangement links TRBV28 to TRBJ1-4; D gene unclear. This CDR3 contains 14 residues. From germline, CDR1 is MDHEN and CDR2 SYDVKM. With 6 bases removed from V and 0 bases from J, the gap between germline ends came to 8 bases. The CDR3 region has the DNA TGTGCCAGCAGGGAACAGACAACTAATGAAAAACTGTTTTTT. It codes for CASREQTTNEKLFF.

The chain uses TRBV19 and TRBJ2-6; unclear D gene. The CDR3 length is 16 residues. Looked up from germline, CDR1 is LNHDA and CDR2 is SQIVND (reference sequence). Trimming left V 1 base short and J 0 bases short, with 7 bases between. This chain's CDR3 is CASSIVRSSGANVLTF. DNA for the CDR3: TGTGCCAGTAGTATAGTGCGGTCCTCTGGGGCCAACGTCCTGACTTTC.

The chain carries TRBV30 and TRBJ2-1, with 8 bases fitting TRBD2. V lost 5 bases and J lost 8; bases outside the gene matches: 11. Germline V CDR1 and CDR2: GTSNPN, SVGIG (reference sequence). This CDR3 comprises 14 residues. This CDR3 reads CAWALGGAGDEQFF. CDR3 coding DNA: TGTGCCTGGGCCCTCGGGGGGGCCGGAGATGAGCAGTTCTTC.

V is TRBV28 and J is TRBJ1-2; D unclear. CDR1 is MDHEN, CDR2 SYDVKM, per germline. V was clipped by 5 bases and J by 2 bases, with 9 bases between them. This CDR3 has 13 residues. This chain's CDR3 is CASSPAQNYGYTF. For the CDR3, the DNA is TGTGCCAGCAGTCCCGCACAGAACTATGGCTACACCTTC.

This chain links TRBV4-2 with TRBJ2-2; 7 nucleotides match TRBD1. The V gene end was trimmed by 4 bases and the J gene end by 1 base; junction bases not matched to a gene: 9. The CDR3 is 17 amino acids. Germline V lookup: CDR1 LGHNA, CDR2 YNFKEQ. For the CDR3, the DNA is TGTGCCAGCAGCCCAAGGAGAGGGGGCGGGAACACCGGGGAGCTGTTTTTT. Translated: CASSPRRGGGNTGELFF.

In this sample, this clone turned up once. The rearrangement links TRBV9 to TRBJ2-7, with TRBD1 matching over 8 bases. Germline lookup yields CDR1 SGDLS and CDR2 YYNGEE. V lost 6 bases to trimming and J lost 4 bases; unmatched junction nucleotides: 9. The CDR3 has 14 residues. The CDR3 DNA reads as TGTGCCAGCAACTCCGGACAGGGAAAATACGAGCAGTACTTC. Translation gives CASNSGQGKYEQYF.

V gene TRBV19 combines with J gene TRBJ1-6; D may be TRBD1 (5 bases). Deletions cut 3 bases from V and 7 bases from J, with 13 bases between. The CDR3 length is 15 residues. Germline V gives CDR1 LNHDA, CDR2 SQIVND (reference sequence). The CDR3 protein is CASSMEQTVNSPLHF. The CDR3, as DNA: TGTGCCAGTAGTATGGAACAGACAGTGAATTCACCCCTCCACTTT. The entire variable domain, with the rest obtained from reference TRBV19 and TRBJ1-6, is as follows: DGGITQSPKYLFRKEGQNVTLSCEQNLNHDAMYWYRQDPGQGLRLIYYSQIVNDFQKGDIAEGYSVSREKKESFPLTVTSAQKNPTAFYLCASSMEQTVNSPLHFGNGTRLTVT.

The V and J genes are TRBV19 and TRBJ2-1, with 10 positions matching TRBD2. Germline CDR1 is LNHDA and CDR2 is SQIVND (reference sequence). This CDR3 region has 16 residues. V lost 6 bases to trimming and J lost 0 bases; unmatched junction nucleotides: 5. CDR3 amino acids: CASRELAGSSYNEQFF. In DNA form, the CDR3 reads TGTGCCAGTAGGGAACTAGCGGGAAGCTCCTACAATGAGCAGTTCTTC. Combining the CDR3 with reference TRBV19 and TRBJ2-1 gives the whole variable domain DGGITQSPKYLFRKEGQNVTLSCEQNLNHDAMYWYRQDPGQGLRLIYYSQIVNDFQKGDIAEGYSVSREKKESFPLTVTSAQKNPTAFYLCASRELAGSSYNEQFFGPGTRLTVL.

CDR3 in DNA: TGCGCCAGCTCCTGGTTTAACAGGGGATATGGAAACACCATATATTTT. Amino acid sequence: CASSWFNRGYGNTIYF. This chain uses TRBV10-1 with TRBJ1-3; 7 bases line up with TRBD1. Trimming took 8 bases from V and 3 from J; bases not matched to a gene: 13. In germline, CDR1 is WNHNN, CDR2 SYGVQD (reference sequence). The CDR3 totals 16 residues.

CDR3 nucleotides: TGTGCCACCAGCAGATCCAGTTCTAGGCGGGGGACCTACAATGAGCAGTTCTTC. This translates into CATSRSSSRRGTYNEQFF. The J gene is TRBJ2-1, the V gene TRBV15; 7 bases are a match to TRBD2. V was pared by 2 bases and J by 2 bases, with 12 bases of the junction left unmatched. The germline CDR1 and CDR2 sequences are LNHNV and YYDKDF (reference sequence). The CDR3 covers 18 residues.

CDR3 in amino acids: CAWCGRDYEQYF. The CDR3 DNA is TGTGCCTGGTGTGGGAGGGATTACGAGCAGTACTTC. This sequence joins TRBV30 and TRBJ2-7, with 7 nucleotides matching TRBD2. The V gene end was trimmed by 5 bases and the J gene end by 4 bases; junction bases not matched to a gene: 5. Per the germline V gene, CDR1 is GTSNPN and CDR2 is SVGIG (reference sequence). The length of the CDR3 is 12 residues.

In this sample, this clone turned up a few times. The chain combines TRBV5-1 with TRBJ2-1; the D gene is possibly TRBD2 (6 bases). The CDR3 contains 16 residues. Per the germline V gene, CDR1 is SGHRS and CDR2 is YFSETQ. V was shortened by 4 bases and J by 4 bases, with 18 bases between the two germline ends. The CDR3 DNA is TGCGCCAGCAGCGTCGGCGGGGTGGGGCCTTACAATGAGCAGTTCTTC. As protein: CASSVGGVGPYNEQFF.

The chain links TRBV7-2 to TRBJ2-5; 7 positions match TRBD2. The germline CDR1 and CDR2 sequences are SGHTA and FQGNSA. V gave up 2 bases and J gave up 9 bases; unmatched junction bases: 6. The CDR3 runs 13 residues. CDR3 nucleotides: TGTGCCAGCAGCTTATCCGCTAGCGGACCCCAGTACTTC. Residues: CASSLSASGPQYF.

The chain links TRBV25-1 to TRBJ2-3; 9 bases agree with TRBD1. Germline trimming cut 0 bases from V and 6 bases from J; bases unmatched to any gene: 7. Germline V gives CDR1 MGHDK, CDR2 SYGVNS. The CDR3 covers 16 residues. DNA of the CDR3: TGTGCCAGCAGTGAATATGGGGACAGGGTAAGGGATACGCAGTATTTT. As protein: CASSEYGDRVRDTQYF.

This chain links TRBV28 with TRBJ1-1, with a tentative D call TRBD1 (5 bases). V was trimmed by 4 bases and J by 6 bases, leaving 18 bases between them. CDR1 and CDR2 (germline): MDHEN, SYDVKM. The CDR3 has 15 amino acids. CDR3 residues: CASSSLTELISEAFF. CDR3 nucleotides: TGTGCCAGCAGTTCACTGACAGAATTAATCTCTGAAGCTTTCTTT.